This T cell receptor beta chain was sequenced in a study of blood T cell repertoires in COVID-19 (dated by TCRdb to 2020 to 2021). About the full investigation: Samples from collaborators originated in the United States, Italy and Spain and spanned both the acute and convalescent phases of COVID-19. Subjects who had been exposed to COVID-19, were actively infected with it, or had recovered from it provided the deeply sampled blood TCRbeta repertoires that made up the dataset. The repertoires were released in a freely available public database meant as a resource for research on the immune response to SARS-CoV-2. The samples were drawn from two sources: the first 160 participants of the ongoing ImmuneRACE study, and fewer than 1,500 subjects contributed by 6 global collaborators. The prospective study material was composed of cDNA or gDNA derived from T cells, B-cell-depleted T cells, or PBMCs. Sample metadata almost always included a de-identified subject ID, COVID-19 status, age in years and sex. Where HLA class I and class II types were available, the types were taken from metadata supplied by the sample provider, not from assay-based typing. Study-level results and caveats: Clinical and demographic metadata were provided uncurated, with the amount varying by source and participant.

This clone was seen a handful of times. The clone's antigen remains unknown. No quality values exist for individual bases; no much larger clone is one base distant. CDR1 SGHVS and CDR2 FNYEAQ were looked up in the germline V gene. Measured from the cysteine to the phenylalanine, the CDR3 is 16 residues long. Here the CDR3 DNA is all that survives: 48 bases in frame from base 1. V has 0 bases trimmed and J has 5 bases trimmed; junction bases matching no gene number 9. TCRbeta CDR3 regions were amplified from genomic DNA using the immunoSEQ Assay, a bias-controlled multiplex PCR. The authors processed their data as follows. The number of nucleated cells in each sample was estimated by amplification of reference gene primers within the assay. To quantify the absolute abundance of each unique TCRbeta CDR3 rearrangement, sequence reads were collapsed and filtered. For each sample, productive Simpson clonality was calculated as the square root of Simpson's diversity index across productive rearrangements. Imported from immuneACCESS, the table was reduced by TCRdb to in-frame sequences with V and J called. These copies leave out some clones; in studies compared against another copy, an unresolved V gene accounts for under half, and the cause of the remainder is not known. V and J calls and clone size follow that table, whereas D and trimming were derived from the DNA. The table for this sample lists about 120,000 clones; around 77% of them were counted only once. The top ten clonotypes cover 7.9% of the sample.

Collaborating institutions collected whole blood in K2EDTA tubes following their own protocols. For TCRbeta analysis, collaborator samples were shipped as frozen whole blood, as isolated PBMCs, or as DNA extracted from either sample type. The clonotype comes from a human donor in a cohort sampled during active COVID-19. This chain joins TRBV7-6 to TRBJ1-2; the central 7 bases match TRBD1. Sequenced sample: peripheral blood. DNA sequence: TGTGCCAGCAGCTTAGCGCAAGGGGGCCGGGGGTATGGCTACACCTTC. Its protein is CASSLAQGGRGYGYTF.